A single sample gave rise to the 2 T cell receptor beta chains below, sequenced in a study of blood T cell repertoires in COVID-19. Using immunoSEQ multiplex PCR, the repertoire was profiled, and TCRdb retains in-frame clones only, with some absent. The sample shows roughly 250,000 clones, just under 85% of them seen only once. The specimen was peripheral blood. The origin of the receptors is a woman of 80 years or more with acute or convalescent COVID-19.

The sample holds one count of this clone. The rearrangement links TRBV6-5 to TRBJ2-5, with TRBD2 as a possible D gene (6 bases). V gave up 7 bases and J gave up 5 bases, with 11 bases separating them. CDR1 and CDR2 (germline): MNHEY, SVGAGI. This CDR3 has 12 amino acids. The CDR3 coding sequence is TGTGCCAGCAAACCCGGAGGGGAGACCCAGTACTTC. Its translation is CASKPGGETQYF.

The chain employs TRBV19 and TRBJ1-6; TRBD1 matches 7 bases. This CDR3 has 14 residues. Germline trimming cut 7 bases from V and 7 bases from J; bases unmatched to any gene: 7. Germline V lookup: CDR1 LNHDA, CDR2 SQIVND (reference sequence). CDR3 region: CASNYRDRNSPLHF. The CDR3 region has the DNA TGTGCCAGTAATTACCGGGACAGAAATTCACCCCTCCACTTT.